Presented here are 20 T cell receptor beta chains from one specimen sequenced in a study of control samples from healthy donors and cancer patients. Produced via immunoSEQ multiplex PCR; TCRdb's table is partial and in-frame only. The data show some 66,000 clones, 65% to 90% seen once. The sample consisted of blood. The receptors here all came from a middle-aged man in good health.

This chain links TRBV5-1 with TRBJ1-2, with D possibly being TRBD1 (5 bases). Looked up from germline, CDR1 is SGHRS and CDR2 is YFSETQ. V dropped 0 bases and J dropped 8 bases, with 17 bases sitting between them. The CDR3 runs 15 residues. CDR3 sequence: CASSLVGSGGSGYTF. The DNA for the CDR3 is TGCGCCAGCAGCTTGGTGGGGTCCGGGGGGAGCGGCTACACCTTC. The variable domain in full, completed from reference TRBV5-1 and TRBJ1-2, reads KAGVTQTPRYLIKTRGQQVTLSCSPISGHRSVSWYQQTPGQGLQFLFEYFSETQRNKGNFPGRFSGRQFSNSRSEMNVSTLELGDSALYLCASSLVGSGGSGYTFGSGTRLTVV.

This rearrangement joins TRBV19 to TRBJ1-2, with unresolved D. The CDR3 totals 14 residues. Between the trimmed V and J ends, which lost 7 bases and 10 bases, there was a span of 22 bases. CDR1 LNHDA and CDR2 SQIVND come from the germline V gene (reference sequence). CDR3 protein: CASNVGFVDAAYTF. In nucleotides, the CDR3 is TGTGCCAGTAACGTAGGGTTCGTCGATGCTGCCTACACCTTC.

The gene calls are TRBV5-5 and TRBJ1-1; D gene ambiguous. Trimming removed 3 bases from V and 1 base from J, with 7 bases in between. This CDR3 spans 13 amino acids. CDR1 is SGHKS and CDR2 is YYEKEE in the germline V gene (reference sequence). CDR3 protein: CASSYRQNTEAFF. CDR3 DNA sequence: TGTGCCAGCAGCTACCGACAGAACACTGAAGCTTTCTTT.

This clone was found once. The V and J genes are TRBV5-1 and TRBJ2-7; D is ambiguous. There are 11 residues in the CDR3. The V gene lost 4 bases and the J gene lost 4 bases, with 6 bases spanning the gap. In germline, CDR1 is SGHRS, CDR2 YFSETQ. In DNA form, the CDR3 reads TGCGCCAGCAGCGCCCAATACGAGCAGTACTTC. This sequence encodes CASSAQYEQYF.

The chain combines TRBV19 with TRBJ1-6, with D uncertain. Germline CDR1 and CDR2: LNHDA and SQIVND (reference sequence). Trimming removed 6 bases at V and 0 bases at J, with 6 bases between. The CDR3 consists of 14 residues. The DNA of the CDR3 is TGTGCCAGTAGGGTCAGCTCCTATAATTCACCCCTCCACTTT. Its translation is CASRVSSYNSPLHF.

V and J are TRBV19 and TRBJ1-5; D is uncertain. The germline V gene has CDR1 LNHDA and CDR2 SQIVND (reference sequence). Trimming left V 2 bases short and J 0 bases short, with 8 bases between. The CDR3 contains 15 residues. The CDR3 nucleotides are TGTGCCAGTAGTATAAGGGATTATAGCAATCAGCCCCAGCATTTT. It specifies CASSIRDYSNQPQHF. Filled out from reference TRBV19 and TRBJ1-5, the complete variable domain reads DGGITQSPKYLFRKEGQNVTLSCEQNLNHDAMYWYRQDPGQGLRLIYYSQIVNDFQKGDIAEGYSVSREKKESFPLTVTSAQKNPTAFYLCASSIRDYSNQPQHFGDGTRLSIL.

The gene calls are TRBV4-1 and TRBJ2-2; weak D call: TRBD2 (5 bases). CDR1 is MGHRA and CDR2 is YSYEKL in the germline V gene. The CDR3 spans 19 residues. Trimming shortened V by 3 bases and J by 5 bases, and 25 bases separated the two germline ends. This chain's CDR3 is CASSHPNRTEVEQTGELFF. The CDR3 DNA reads TGCGCCAGCAGCCACCCAAACCGGACGGAGGTTGAACAGACCGGGGAGCTGTTTTTT.

The rearrangement uses TRBV5-5 and TRBJ1-5; D unclear. The ends were cut back, 0 bases at V and 0 bases at J, with 7 bases in the middle. Looked up from germline, CDR1 is SGHKS and CDR2 is YYEKEE (reference sequence). The length of the CDR3 is 15 residues. CDR3 bases: TGTGCCAGCAGCTTGGTGGGTGATAGCAATCAGCCCCAGCATTTT. Amino acid sequence: CASSLVGDSNQPQHF.

The CDR3 loop reads CASSRSTSGDYNEQFF. For the CDR3, the DNA is TGCGCCAGCAGCCGTTCGACTAGCGGAGATTACAATGAGCAGTTCTTC. This rearrangement joins TRBV4-3 to TRBJ2-1; 9 nucleotides agree with TRBD2. Trimming removed 4 bases from V and 4 bases from J; junction bases left unmatched: 8. Germline CDR1 and CDR2: LGHNA and YSLEER. The CDR3 contains 16 residues.

This rearrangement joins TRBV5-1 to TRBJ2-6, with D possibly being TRBD2 (6 bases). Per germline, CDR1 SGHRS and CDR2 YFSETQ. The V end lost 0 bases, the J end lost 0 bases, and 7 bases lay between the germline ends. The CDR3 spans 16 residues. CDR3: CASSLGGASGANVLTF. The CDR3, as DNA: TGCGCCAGCAGCTTGGGCGGGGCCTCTGGGGCCAACGTCCTGACTTTC.

This clone was counted between two and nine times. V is TRBV7-2 and J is TRBJ2-5; TRBD1 is a possible D gene (6 bases). Germline V gene sequence: CDR1 SGHTA, CDR2 FQGNSA. The CDR3 sequence is 15 residues long. Trimming left V 4 bases short and J 5 bases short, with 17 bases between. The CDR3 loop reads CASSSGFGQRETQYF. The CDR3 DNA reads TGTGCCAGCAGCTCCGGATTTGGACAGAGGGAGACCCAGTACTTC.

The chain links TRBV24-1 to TRBJ2-1, with a weak D call TRBD1 (6 bases). The CDR3 sequence is 15 residues long. Trimming shortened V by 3 bases and J by 1 base, and 9 bases separated the two germline ends. CDR1 KGHDR and CDR2 SFDVKD come from the germline V gene. The DNA of the CDR3 is TGTGCCACCAGTGATCATACAGGGTCCTACAATGAGCAGTTCTTC. Encoded protein: CATSDHTGSYNEQFF.

CDR3 residues: CASSSILNRRQTNYEQYF. The CDR3 bases are TGTGCCAGCAGTTCCATACTTAACCGCAGACAGACTAACTACGAGCAGTACTTC. This chain links TRBV6-2 or TRBV6-3 with TRBJ2-7; D may be TRBD1 or TRBD2 (5 bases each). Trimming removed 4 bases from V and 3 bases from J, with 25 bases in between. This CDR3 comprises 18 residues. The germline gives CDR1 MNHEY, CDR2 SVGEGT.

This clone was seen a few times. The chain couples TRBV27 to TRBJ1-3; 9 bases are a match to TRBD1. In germline, CDR1 is MNHEY, CDR2 SMNVEV (reference sequence). The CDR3 extends over 15 amino acids. J was trimmed by 3 bases and V by 6 bases; bases with no gene match: 6. CDR3 nucleotide sequence: TGTGCCAGCAGACATACAGGGGGCGATGGAAACACCATATATTTT. It is translated as CASRHTGGDGNTIYF.

The chain recombines TRBV20-1 with TRBJ1-2; a weak D match, TRBD1 (5 bases). The V gene's germline CDR1 is DFQATT and CDR2 SNEGSKA (reference sequence). V was trimmed by 6 bases and J by 1 base, leaving 6 bases between them. CDR3 length: 11 residues. The CDR3 sequence is CSAGGNYGYTF. The CDR3 DNA follows: TGCAGTGCCGGGGGTAACTATGGCTACACCTTC.

The V and J genes are TRBV7-9 and TRBJ1-4; D perhaps matches TRBD1 (6 bases). Germline CDR1 and CDR2: SEHNR and FQNEAQ (reference sequence). The CDR3 spans 18 residues. V shed 0 bases and J shed 0 bases, with 14 bases lying between them. The CDR3 loop is CASSLAPGGRPTNEKLFF. In nucleotides, the CDR3 is TGTGCCAGCAGCTTAGCGCCGGGGGGCCGACCAACTAATGAAAAACTGTTTTTT.

The J gene is TRBJ2-1, the V gene TRBV6-1; possible D gene TRBD2, 6 bases. The germline V gene encodes CDR1 MNHNS and CDR2 SASEGT. The CDR3 runs 16 residues. V was shortened by 2 bases and J by 8 bases, with 19 bases between the two germline ends. The CDR3 sequence: CASSESGAGWRDEQFF. In DNA, the CDR3 is TGTGCCAGCAGTGAAAGTGGCGCGGGTTGGAGGGATGAGCAGTTCTTC.

The DNA of the CDR3 is TGTGCCAGCAGCCCGACAGGGGCAAAGCAGCCCCAGCATTTT. As protein: CASSPTGAKQPQHF. The rearrangement links TRBV7-3 to TRBJ1-5; 8 bases line up with TRBD1. The V gene's germline CDR1 is SGHTA and CDR2 FQGTGA. The ends lost 5 bases at V and 7 bases at J; junction bases unmatched: 7. CDR3 size: 14 residues.

This chain uses TRBV20-1 with TRBJ1-1, with D unclear. CDR1 is DFQATT, CDR2 SNEGSKA, per germline (reference sequence). The CDR3 extends over 13 amino acids. Deletions cut 3 bases from V and 6 bases from J, with 14 bases between. This CDR3 is CSASEVRGAEAFF. In DNA, the CDR3 is TGCAGTGCTAGTGAGGTCCGCGGGGCTGAAGCTTTCTTT.

The V and J genes are TRBV7-2 and TRBJ1-2, with TRBD1 matching 7 bases. Germline V gene data show CDR1 as SGHTA and CDR2 as FQGNSA. CDR3 length equals 14 residues. Unmatched junction bases numbered 4, after V lost 5 bases and J lost 1 base. CDR3 amino acids: CASSTGQINYGYTF. The CDR3 nucleotides read TGTGCCAGCAGCACGGGACAGATTAACTATGGCTACACCTTC.